The source of this T cell receptor (beta chain) is a study of CD8 T cells in Susac syndrome. Germline V gene sequence: CDR1 MDHEN, CDR2 SYDVKM. Trimming shortened V by 3 bases and J by 7 bases, and 16 bases separated the two germline ends. The CDR3 runs 14 residues. Reverse transcription of roughly 0.5 to 1 ug RNA used random hexamers. Amplification of TCR beta CDR3 was carried out by immunoSEQ multiplex PCR, which covered 54 Vbeta and 13 Jbeta segments. TCRdb reanalysed the immunoSEQ multiplex PCR reads using MiXCR and keeps one entry per CDR3 protein. The sample holds under 150,000 distinct CDR3 sequences, about 95% seen once. Each multiple sclerosis control was a treatment-naive patient with relapsing-remitting disease that was either stable or active.

The sequenced sample was CD4+ T cells from PBMCs. The chain joins TRBV28 to TRBJ2-7; either TRBD1 or TRBD2 may fit D (5 bases each). This TCR derives from a human donor with multiple sclerosis. The CDR3 sequence is CASSLFGTEREQYF. The CDR3 DNA reads as TGTGCCAGCAGTTTGTTCGGGACGGAGAGGGAGCAGTACTTC.